This TCR beta chain comes out of a study of cytomegalovirus exposure and HLA in healthy donors. Overall study results and limits: In a later analysis, approximately 18,000 TCR beta sequences were associated with HLA alleles at 0.05 false discovery rate. Exclusion as indistinguishable affected some V segments, including TRBV6-2 and TRBV6-3.

The PCR contained 60 Vbeta and 13 Jbeta primers. The protocol was immunoSEQ multiplex PCR, while the TCRdb copy is restricted to in-frame clones and leaves out a portion. The table records fewer than 130,000 clones, around three quarters of them present only once. This clone appeared a single time. What it recognizes is unknown. No conserved phenylalanine or tryptophan ends this CDR3, so it is likely a read error. The DNA is left out, because the CDR3 cannot be placed on it with certainty; the CDR3 is given as TCRdb lists it. The CDR3 sequence runs 14 residues, both termini included. This sequence originates from a woman in her twenties or thirties in good health and CMV-seronegative. The sample was PBMCs. The chain has TRBV21-1 and TRBJ1-1; TRBD1 reflects the table's D call only, with no check against the DNA. TRBV21-1 is a recognized pseudogene. The CDR3 here is CASLSGQPNTEAFV.